This T cell receptor (beta chain) was profiled in a study of cytomegalovirus exposure and HLA in healthy donors. Study details: Inside one of the first data releases sat 75 million to 100 million unique TCRs taken from HLA-typed donors.

Of note for this clone: Its antigen remains unidentified.

The germline gives CDR1 GTSNPN, CDR2 SVGIG (reference sequence). The CDR3 has 14 residues. The trim removed 2 bases at V and 1 base at J, leaving 1 base unmatched. PCR was performed using 60 Vbeta and 13 Jbeta primers. Libraries were prepared by immunoSEQ multiplex PCR; TCRdb keeps only in-frame clonotypes and omits some of them. The table lists 98,000 or so clones, roughly 80% of them singletons. Whole-study results and caveats: TCR beta sequences numbering 16,951 were associated with HLA alleles at 0.05 false discovery rate in a later analysis. Previous analysis showed most TCR beta V segments were productive about 87% or about 30% of the time.

Nominally healthy donors provided the samples, though records likely missed some immune exposures. Sequencing used PBMCs. The clonotype originates from a female donor in good health and CMV-seronegative. J is TRBJ2-5 and V is TRBV30; TRBD2 aligns across 10 bases. Here the CDR3 DNA reads TGTGCCTGGAGTAGCGGGGGGGCCCAAGAGACCCAGTACTTC. Protein product: CAWSSGGAQETQYF.